These 8 T cell receptor beta chains originate from one sample sequenced in a study of cytomegalovirus exposure and HLA in healthy donors. PCR primers comprised 60 Vbeta and 13 Jbeta primers. Assay used: immunoSEQ multiplex PCR; TCRdb lists only in-frame clones, some missing. The sample consists of some 180,000 clones, 77% of them appearing once. The source material was PBMCs. These receptors were collected from a woman in her sixties in good health and CMV-seropositive.

This chain uses TRBV6-6 with TRBJ2-7; 11 nucleotides align to TRBD1. This CDR3 contains 16 residues. V was clipped by 5 bases and J by 3 bases; unmatched bases: 9. Germline V gene lookup returns CDR1 MNHNY and CDR2 SVGAGI (reference sequence). The CDR3 protein is CASSPQTGTGGYEQYF. The CDR3 coding sequence is TGTGCCAGCAGTCCTCAGACCGGGACAGGGGGCTACGAGCAGTACTTC.

The rearrangement uses TRBV6-5 and TRBJ1-2, with 10 bases matching TRBD1. V lost 2 bases to trimming and J lost 4 bases; unmatched junction nucleotides: 4. There are 15 residues in the CDR3. Germline V CDR1 and CDR2: MNHEY, SVGAGI. CDR3 DNA sequence: TGTGCCAGCAGTTACCTGGACAGGGGGAGCTATGGCTACACCTTC. Its protein is CASSYLDRGSYGYTF.

In the case of this clone: Relative to the germline gene, one junction end is altered; a read error may explain this. The chain links TRBV2 to TRBJ2-2; perhaps TRBD1 as D (5 bases). The CDR3 has 14 amino acids. CDR1 and CDR2 from the germline V gene are SNHLY and FYNNEI. This CDR3 reads CASREDSYTGELFF. CDR3 DNA sequence: TGTGCCAGCAGAGAAGACAGTTACACCGGGGAGCTGTTTTTT.

V gene TRBV28 combines with J gene TRBJ2-1; the match to TRBD2 covers 8 bases. The germline V gene has CDR1 MDHEN and CDR2 SYDVKM. This CDR3 is built from 16 residues. J was trimmed by 2 bases and V by 7 bases; bases with no gene match: 10. The CDR3 loop reads CASKATLAGPYNEQFF. CDR3 DNA: TGTGCCAGCAAAGCGACTTTAGCGGGGCCCTACAATGAGCAGTTCTTC.

V usage is TRBV7-2 and J usage is TRBJ2-7; no clear D gene. The CDR3 covers 13 residues. Germline V gene data show CDR1 as SGHTA and CDR2 as FQGNSA. V was shortened by 2 bases and J by 0 bases, with 5 bases between the two germline ends. In nucleotides, the CDR3 is TGTGCCAGCAGCTTACAGGCCTCCTACGAGCAGTACTTC. Residues: CASSLQASYEQYF. The variable domain in full, with the rest retrieved from reference TRBV7-2 and TRBJ2-7, is GAGVSQSPSNKVTEKGKDVELRCDPISGHTALYWYRQSLGQGLEFLIYFQGNSAPDKSGLPSDRFSAERTGGSVSTLTIQRTQQEDSAVYLCASSLQASYEQYFGPGTRLTVT.

V is TRBV6-1 and J is TRBJ1-5, with a tentative D call TRBD1 (6 bases). Germline CDR1 reads MNHNS; CDR2 reads SASEGT. There are 11 residues in the CDR3. This CDR3 is CGTGTGQPQHF. The CDR3 coding sequence is TGTGGAACAGGGACCGGACAGCCCCAGCATTTT.

Only one count was recorded for this clone. V and J are TRBV28 and TRBJ1-5; no definite D call. Trimming took 2 bases from V and 1 from J, leaving 15 bases between them. The germline gives CDR1 MDHEN, CDR2 SYDVKM. The CDR3 totals 17 residues. CDR3 loop: CASSLTRAFASNQPQHF. In DNA, the CDR3 is TGTGCCAGCAGTTTAACGCGCGCGTTTGCGAGCAATCAGCCCCAGCATTTT.

V usage is TRBV7-2 and J usage is TRBJ2-1; perhaps TRBD2 as D (5 bases). Between the trimmed V and J ends, which lost 5 bases and 5 bases, there was a span of 10 bases. This CDR3 region has 13 residues. Germline CDR1 reads SGHTA; CDR2 reads FQGNSA. CDR3 coding DNA: TGTGCCAGCAGCCCGGACTTGAACAATGAGCAGTTCTTC. It is translated as CASSPDLNNEQFF.